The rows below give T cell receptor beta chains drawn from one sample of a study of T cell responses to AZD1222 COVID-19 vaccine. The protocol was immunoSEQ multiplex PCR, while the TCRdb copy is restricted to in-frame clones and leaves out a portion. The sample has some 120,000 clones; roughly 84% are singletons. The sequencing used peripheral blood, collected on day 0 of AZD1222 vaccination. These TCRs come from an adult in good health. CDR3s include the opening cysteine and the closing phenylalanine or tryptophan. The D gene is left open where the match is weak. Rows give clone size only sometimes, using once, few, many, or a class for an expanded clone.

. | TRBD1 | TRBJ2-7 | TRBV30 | TGTGCCTGGAGTGTAGGGACAGGGCCCGAGCAGTACTTC | CAWSVGTGPEQYF
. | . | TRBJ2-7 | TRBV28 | TGTGCCAGCAGTTTATACGACGAGCAGTACTTC | CASSLYDEQYF
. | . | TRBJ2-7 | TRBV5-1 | TGCGCCAGCAGCTCTGGTGGCGGAAACTACGAGCAGTACTTC | CASSSGGGNYEQYF
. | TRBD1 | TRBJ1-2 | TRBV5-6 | TGTGCCAGCAGCTTGGATCAGGGGGCCTATGGCTACACCTTC | CASSLDQGAYGYTF
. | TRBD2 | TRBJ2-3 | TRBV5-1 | TGCGCCAGCAGCGGGCGGGAGGGCCCCCACCCGCAGTATTTT | CASSGREGPHPQYF
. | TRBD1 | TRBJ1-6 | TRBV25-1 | TGTGCCAGCAGGGTCCCGGGACAGAATTCACCCCTCCACTTT | CASRVPGQNSPLHF
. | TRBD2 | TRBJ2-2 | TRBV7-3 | TGTGCCAGCAGCTCACCGGGACTAGGTGGCACCGGGGAGCTGTTTTTT | CASSSPGLGGTGELFF
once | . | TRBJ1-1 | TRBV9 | TGTGCCAGCAGCCCCCTGGGGGGCACTGAAGCTTTCTTT | CASSPLGGTEAFF
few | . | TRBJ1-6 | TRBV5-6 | TGTGCCAGCAGCTTGGGCAGCTCCTATAATTCACCCCTCCACTTT | CASSLGSSYNSPLHF
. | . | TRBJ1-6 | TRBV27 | TGTGCCAGCAGTACGGGGCCATCACCCCTCCACTTT | CASSTGPSPLHF
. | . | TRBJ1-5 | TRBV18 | TGTGCCAGCTCACCGGGGGAGGGAGGAAGGCCCCAGCATTTT | CASSPGEGGRPQHF
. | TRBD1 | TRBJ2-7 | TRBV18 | TGTGCCAGCTCACCCTCAACAGGGGACGAGCAGTACTTC | CASSPSTGDEQYF
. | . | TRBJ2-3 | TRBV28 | TGTGCCAGCAGTTTGAAAAATACGCAGTATTTT | CASSLKNTQYF
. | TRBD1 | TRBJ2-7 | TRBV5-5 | TGTGCCAGCAGCGGGACAGGGAACTACGAGCAGTACTTC | CASSGTGNYEQYF
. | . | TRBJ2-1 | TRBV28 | TGTGCCAGCAGGAAAAGGGGGACTAACTACAATGAGCAGTTCTTC | CASRKRGTNYNEQFF
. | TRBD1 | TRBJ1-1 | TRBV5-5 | TGTGCCAGCAGCCCGGACAGGGGAAGCACTGAAGCTTTCTTT | CASSPDRGSTEAFF
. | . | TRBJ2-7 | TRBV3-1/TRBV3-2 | TGTGCCAGCAGCCTGAAAGGGACGAACGAGCAGTACTTC | CASSLKGTNEQYF
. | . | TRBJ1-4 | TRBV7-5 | TGTGCCAGAAGCCGAGTGGATGAAAAACTGTTTTTT | CARSRVDEKLFF
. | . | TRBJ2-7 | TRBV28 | TGTGCCAGCAGCCACCCTAAGGAATGGGAGTCGTCCTACGAGCAGTACTTC | CASSHPKEWESSYEQYF
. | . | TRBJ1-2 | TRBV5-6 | TGTGCCAGCACCCTTCGACAGTTAGCTAACTATGGCTACACCTTC | CASTLRQLANYGYTF
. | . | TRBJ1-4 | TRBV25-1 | TGTGCCAGCCACCCCTGGCGATTCGGTAATGAAAAACTGTTTTTT | CASHPWRFGNEKLFF
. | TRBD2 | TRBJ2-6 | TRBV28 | TGTGCCAGCAGTTCTCCCCTTCGCGGGAGGTCTGGGGCCAACGTCCTGACTTTC | CASSSPLRGRSGANVLTF
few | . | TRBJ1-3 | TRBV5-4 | TGTGCCAGCAGCTGGACAGCTCACTCGCCTGGAAACACCATATATTTT | CASSWTAHSPGNTIYF
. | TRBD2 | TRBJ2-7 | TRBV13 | TGTGCCAGCAGCAAGGGACTAGCAGTCGACGAGCAGTACTTC | CASSKGLAVDEQYF
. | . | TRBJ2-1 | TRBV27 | TGTGCCAGCAGTTTCACGCGACTAGTAATAAATGAGCAGTTCTTC | CASSFTRLVINEQFF
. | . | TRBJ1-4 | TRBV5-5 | TGTGCCAGCAGCTTGGTCACCCGGGGGTCTGAAAAACTGTTTTTT | CASSLVTRGSEKLFF
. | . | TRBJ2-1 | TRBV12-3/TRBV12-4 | TGTGCCAGCAGTTTTATCGATGAGCAGTTCTTC | CASSFIDEQFF
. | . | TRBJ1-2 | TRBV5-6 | TGTGCCAGCAGCTTGGTGGAGGGCTATGGCTACACCTTC | CASSLVEGYGYTF
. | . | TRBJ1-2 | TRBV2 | TGTGCCAGCAGTGCCATGAGCTATGGCTACACCTTC | CASSAMSYGYTF
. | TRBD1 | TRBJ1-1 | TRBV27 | TGTGCCAGCAGTTCCCGACAGGGATTGAACACTGAAGCTTTCTTT | CASSSRQGLNTEAFF